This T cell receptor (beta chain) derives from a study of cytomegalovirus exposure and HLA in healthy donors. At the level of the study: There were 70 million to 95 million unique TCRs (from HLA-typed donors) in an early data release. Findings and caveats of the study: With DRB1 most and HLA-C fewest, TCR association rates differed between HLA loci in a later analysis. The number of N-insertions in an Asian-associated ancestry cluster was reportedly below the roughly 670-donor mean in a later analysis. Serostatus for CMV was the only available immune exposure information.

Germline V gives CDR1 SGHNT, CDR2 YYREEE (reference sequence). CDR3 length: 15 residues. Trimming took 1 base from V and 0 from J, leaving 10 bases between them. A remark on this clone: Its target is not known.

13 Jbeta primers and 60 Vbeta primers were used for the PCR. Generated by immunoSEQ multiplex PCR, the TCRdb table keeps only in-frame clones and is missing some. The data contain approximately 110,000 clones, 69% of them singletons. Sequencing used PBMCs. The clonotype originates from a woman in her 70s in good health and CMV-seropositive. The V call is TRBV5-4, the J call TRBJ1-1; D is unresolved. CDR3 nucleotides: TGTGCCAGCAGCTTGAGCGCCAATCTGAACACTGAAGCTTTCTTT. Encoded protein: CASSLSANLNTEAFF.